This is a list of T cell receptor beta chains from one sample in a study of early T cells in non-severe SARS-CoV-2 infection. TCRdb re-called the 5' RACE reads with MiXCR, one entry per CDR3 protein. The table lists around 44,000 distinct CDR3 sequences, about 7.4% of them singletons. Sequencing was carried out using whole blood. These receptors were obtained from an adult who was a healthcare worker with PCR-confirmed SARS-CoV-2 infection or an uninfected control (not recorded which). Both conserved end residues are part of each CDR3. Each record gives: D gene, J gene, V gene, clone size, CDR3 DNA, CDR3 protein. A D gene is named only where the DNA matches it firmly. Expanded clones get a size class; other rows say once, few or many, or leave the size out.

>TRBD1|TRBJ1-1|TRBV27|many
TGTGCCAGCAGTTTCGCAGGGGGAGCAGCAGCTTTCTTT
CASSFAGGAAAFF
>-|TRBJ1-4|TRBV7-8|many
TGTGCCAGCAGCTTATGGGGGGGAGGTGAAAAACTGTTTTTT
CASSLWGGGEKLFF
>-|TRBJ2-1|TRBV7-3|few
TGTGCCAGCAGCTTAGCTGGAGCTGGTGAGCAGTTCTTC
CASSLAGAGEQFF
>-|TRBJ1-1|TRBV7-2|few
TGTGCCAGCAGCTTAGAAGGGCTCGGAGCTTTCTTT
CASSLEGLGAFF
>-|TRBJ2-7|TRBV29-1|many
TGCAGCGTACTAGGGACGACCTACGAGCAGTACTTC
CSVLGTTYEQYF
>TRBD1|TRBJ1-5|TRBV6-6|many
TGTGCCAGCAGGCGCCCAGGGGGAGGCAATCAGCCCCAGCATTTT
CASRRPGGGNQPQHF
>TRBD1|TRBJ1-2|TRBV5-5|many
TGTGCCAGCAGCTGGGGACAGGGGAACTATGGCTACACCTTC
CASSWGQGNYGYTF
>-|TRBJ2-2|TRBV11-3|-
TGTGCCAGCAGTCTCGACGGCACCGGGGAGCTGTTTTTT
CASSLDGTGELFF
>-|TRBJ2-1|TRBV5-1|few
TGCGCCAGCAGCTGGGGTCAAGATGAGCAGTTCTTC
CASSWGQDEQFF
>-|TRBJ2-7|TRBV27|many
TGTGCCAGCAGTTTAAATGAGCAGTACTTC
CASSLNEQYF
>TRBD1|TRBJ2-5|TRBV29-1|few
TGCAGCGGACAAACAGGGGGCGCTTTGAAGACCCAGTACTTC
CSGQTGGALKTQYF
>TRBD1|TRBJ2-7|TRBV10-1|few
TGCGCCAGCAGTGGAGGGGGCAGGGACGAGCAGTACTTC
CASSGGGRDEQYF
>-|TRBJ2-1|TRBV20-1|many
TGCAGTGCTAACAGCAGGGCGCGGGTCAATGAGCAGTTCTTC
CSANSRARVNEQFF
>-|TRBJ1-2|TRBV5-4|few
TGTGCCAGCAGCTTGGTAGCGGGGGGCTTCTATGGCTACACCTTC
CASSLVAGGFYGYTF
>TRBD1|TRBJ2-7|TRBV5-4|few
TGTGCCAGCAGCTCGGGACAGGTAGTCTACGAGCAGTACTTC
CASSSGQVVYEQYF
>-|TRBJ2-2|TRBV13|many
TGTGCCAGCAGCTCGGACAACACCGGGGAGCTGTTTTTT
CASSSDNTGELFF
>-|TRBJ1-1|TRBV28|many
TGTGCCAGCAGTTTATTGGCCAGGGTGTCCGAAGCTTTCTTT
CASSLLARVSEAFF
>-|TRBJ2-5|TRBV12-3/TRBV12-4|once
TGTGCCGGCAGTTTGGAAGAGACCCAGTACTTC
CAGSLEETQYF
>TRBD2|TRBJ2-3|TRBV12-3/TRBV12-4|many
TGTGCCAGCAGTTTTGGCGGGGGGGCCAAAGATACGCAGTATTTT
CASSFGGGAKDTQYF
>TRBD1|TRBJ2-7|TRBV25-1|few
TGTGCCAGCAGTCGGACAGGGGGTTCCTACGAGCAGTACTTC
CASSRTGGSYEQYF
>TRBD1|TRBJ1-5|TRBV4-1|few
TGCGCCAGCAGCCAAGTAACAGGGGGCAGTCAGCCCCAGCATTTT
CASSQVTGGSQPQHF
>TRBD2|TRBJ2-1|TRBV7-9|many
TGTGCCAGCAGCTTATGGGGGGGAAGCTACAATGAGCAGTTCTTC
CASSLWGGSYNEQFF
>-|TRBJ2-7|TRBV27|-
TGTGCCAGCAGTGAGGATTTCTCCTACGAGCAGTACTTC
CASSEDFSYEQYF
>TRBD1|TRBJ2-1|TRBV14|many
TGTGCCAGCAGCCACCAGGGGGTAGGAGAGCAGTTCTTC
CASSHQGVGEQFF
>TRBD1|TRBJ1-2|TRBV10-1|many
TGCGCCAGCAGTGATGGAGGGGGCGAGAATGGCTACACCTTC
CASSDGGGENGYTF
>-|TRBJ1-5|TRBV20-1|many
TGCAGTGCTTCCGGGACAAATCAGCCCCAGCATTTT
CSASGTNQPQHF
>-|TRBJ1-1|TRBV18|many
TGTGCCAGCTCACCACCGACGACAGCGATGAACACTGAAGCTTTCTTT
CASSPPTTAMNTEAFF
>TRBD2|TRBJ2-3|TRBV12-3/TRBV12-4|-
TGTGCCAGCAGTCTCACTCTATCGGGGGGAAACTCGCGTGGCACAGATACGCAGTATTTT
CASSLTLSGGNSRGTDTQYF
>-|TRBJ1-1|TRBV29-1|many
TGCAGCGTTGAAGTGGCAGATTATAACACTGAAGCTTTCTTT
CSVEVADYNTEAFF
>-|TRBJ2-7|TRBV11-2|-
TGTGCCAGCAGCTCCCCGCTGGGGGGCCCATATCCTTACGAGCAGTACTTC
CASSSPLGGPYPYEQYF
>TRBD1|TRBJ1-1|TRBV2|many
TGTGCCAGCATTTTACAGGGGGGAAACACTGAAGCTTTCTTT
CASILQGGNTEAFF
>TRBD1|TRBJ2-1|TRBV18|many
TGTGCCAGCTCGAGCCTCGGACAGGGGAGTATATACAATGAGCAGTTCTTC
CASSSLGQGSIYNEQFF
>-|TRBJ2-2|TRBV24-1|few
TGTGCCACCAGTCAACCGGCAGGGAACACCGGGGAGCTGTTTTTT
CATSQPAGNTGELFF
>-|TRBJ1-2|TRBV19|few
TGTGCCAGTAGAGCAGGGGTTGGCTACACCTTC
CASRAGVGYTF
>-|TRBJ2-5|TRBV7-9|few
TGTGCCAGCAGCATAGAGACCCAGTACTTC
CASSIETQYF
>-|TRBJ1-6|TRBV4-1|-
TGCGCCAGCAGCCAAGACGGGAATTCACCCCTCCACTTT
CASSQDGNSPLHF
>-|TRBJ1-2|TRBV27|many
TGTGCCAGCAGCTCCGGGACGGTAGGATATGGCTACACCTTC
CASSSGTVGYGYTF
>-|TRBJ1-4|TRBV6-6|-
TGTGCCAGCAGTTACCCTGGTGGGGGGGAGCGTGAAAAACTGTTTTTT
CASSYPGGGEREKLFF
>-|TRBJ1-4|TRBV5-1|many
TGCGCCAGCAGCTTGGCCGGAAGTGTTCGAGAAAAACTGTTTTTT
CASSLAGSVREKLFF
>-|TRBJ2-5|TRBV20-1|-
TGCAGTGCTGGAGCAGGGGGGCAAGAGACCCAGTACTTC
CSAGAGGQETQYF
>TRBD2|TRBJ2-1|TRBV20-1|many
TGCAGTGCTTCAAGTGGGACTAGCAATGAGCAGTTCTTC
CSASSGTSNEQFF
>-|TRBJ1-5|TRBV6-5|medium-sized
TGTGCCAGCAGTTACGGGGGAAACAATCAGCCCCAGCATTTT
CASSYGGNNQPQHF
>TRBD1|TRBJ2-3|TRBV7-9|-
TGTGCCAGCAGCTACCCCACCACGACAGGGCATTCTAGCACAGATACGCAGTATTTT
CASSYPTTTGHSSTDTQYF
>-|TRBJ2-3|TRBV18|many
TGTGCCAGCTCACCACTGGGGAAGACCACAGATACGCAGTATTTT
CASSPLGKTTDTQYF
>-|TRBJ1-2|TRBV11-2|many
TGTGCCAGCAGCTTAGATGGGCAGTCAGGTGGCTACACCTTC
CASSLDGQSGGYTF
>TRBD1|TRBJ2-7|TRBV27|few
TGTGCCAGCAGTTTCGAGGGGGCGAGGTTCTACGAGCAGTACTTC
CASSFEGARFYEQYF
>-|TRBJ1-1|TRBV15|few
TGTGCCACCAGCAGAGGCCCTGGACAGAACACTGAAGCTTTCTTT
CATSRGPGQNTEAFF